The present T cell receptor (beta chain) was sequenced within a study of technical replicates of blood from a handful of donors. The protocol was immunoSEQ multiplex PCR, while the TCRdb copy is restricted to in-frame clones and leaves out a portion. This table has some 54,000 clones, 85% to 95% appearing once. Unmatched junction bases numbered 7, after V lost 3 bases and J lost 3 bases. CDR3 length: 15 residues. CDR1 is SNHLY and CDR2 is FYNNEI in the germline V gene. The specimen sequenced was PBMCs. The V gene is TRBV2, the J gene TRBJ2-5; 7 bases match TRBD2. The origin of this receptor is a human donor in good health. Some clones in this sample may be carry-over from other donors' samples. Written as DNA, the CDR3 is TGTGCCAGCAGTGAGGCAGGACTAGTAAAAGAGACCCAGTACTTC. As protein: CASSEAGLVKETQYF. The full variable domain, rest sourced from reference TRBV2 and TRBJ2-5, is EPEVTQTPSHQVTQMGQEVILRCVPISNHLYFYWYRQILGQKVEFLVSFYNNEISEKSEIFDDQFSVERPDGSNFTLKIRSTKLEDSAMYFCASSEAGLVKETQYFGPGTRLLVL.